This TCR beta chain was observed in a study of blood T cell repertoires in COVID-19. V was clipped by 0 bases and J by 2 bases, with 10 bases between them. The CDR3 is 15 residues long. Germline values: CDR1 SGHRS, CDR2 YFSETQ. The method was immunoSEQ multiplex PCR; TCRdb's version includes in-frame clones alone and lacks a portion of them. The table has approximately 65,000 clones, roughly three quarters seen once. The sequenced sample consisted of peripheral blood. The V gene is TRBV5-1, the J gene TRBJ2-3, with a possible D match to TRBD1 (7 bases). This sequence originates from a woman aged 80 or older with active or convalescent COVID-19. CDR3 DNA: TGCGCCAGCAGCTTGGCCAGGGGGGTCACAGATACGCAGTATTTT. Residues: CASSLARGVTDTQYF.